The 19 T cell receptor beta chains given below trace back to one sample, sequenced in a study of tumor and adjacent non-tumor tissue in lung cancer. This sample's RNA came from whole unsorted tissue. Distant lung tissue was collected more than 3 cm away from the tumor edge. The library came from three nested PCR rounds adapted from ARM-PCR protocols. MiXCR was run by TCRdb on the multiplex PCR reads, yielding one entry per CDR3 protein. The sample includes about 110,000 distinct CDR3 sequences, 60% to 80% of them seen just once. The sequencing input was distant non-tumor lung tissue. These receptors all stem from a man in his sixties with non-small cell lung cancer.

This clonotype is labeled medium-sized. The chain recombines TRBV11-2 with TRBJ1-3, with a weak D call TRBD1 (5 bases). V shed 4 bases and J shed 2 bases, with 9 bases lying between them. The CDR3 sequence is 14 residues long. Germline CDR1 SGHAT, CDR2 FQNNGV. The CDR3 region is CASSSDSPGNTIYF. The CDR3 nucleotides read TGTGCCAGCAGCTCTGACAGTCCTGGAAACACCATATATTTT. Based on the CDR3 plus reference TRBV11-2 and TRBJ1-3, the full variable domain is EAGVAQSPRYKIIEKRQSVAFWCNPISGHATLYWYQQILGQGPKLLIQFQNNGVVDDSQLPKDRFSAERLKGVDSTLKIQPAKLEDSAVYLCASSSDSPGNTIYFGEGSWLTVV.

This clonotype was observed a single time. At one end the junction does not follow the germline gene, possibly because of a read error. V is TRBV30 and J is TRBJ2-2; no clear D gene. This CDR3 is built from 14 residues. Germline CDR1 reads GTSNPN; CDR2 reads SVGIG (reference sequence). The DNA of the CDR3 is TGTGCCCGGAGTGCAGAGGCTTCCACCGGGGAGCTGTTTTTT. It encodes CARSAEASTGELFF.

Remarks on this clonotype: A junction end diverges from the germline sequence, so it may reflect a read error. V gene TRBV11-3 combines with J gene TRBJ1-1; D gene ambiguous. Per germline, CDR1 SGHNT and CDR2 YENEEA. The CDR3 totals 13 residues. This chain's CDR3 is CASSLYAWEVAFF. The CDR3 DNA sequence: TGCGCCAGCAGCTTATATGCCTGGGAGGTAGCATTCTTT.

The V call is TRBV6-1, the J call TRBJ2-2; D is undetermined. This CDR3 comprises 13 residues. V was trimmed by 4 bases and J by 4 bases, leaving 7 bases between them. CDR1 is MNHNS and CDR2 is SASEGT in the germline V gene. This chain's CDR3 is CASSGYTTGELFF. The CDR3 DNA is TGTGCCAGCAGTGGCTATACCACCGGGGAGCTGTTTTTT.

The V and J genes are TRBV7-9 and TRBJ2-1, with TRBD2 matching 13 bases. From germline, CDR1 is SEHNR and CDR2 FQNEAQ (reference sequence). V lost 5 bases and J lost 10; bases outside the gene matches: 8. CDR3 size: 15 residues. This CDR3 reads CASSPGLAGREEQFF. DNA of the CDR3: TGTGCCAGCAGCCCGGGACTAGCGGGACGAGAGGAGCAGTTCTTC.

As concerns this clonotype: The CDR3 ends on some other residue instead of the conserved phenylalanine or tryptophan, so this is likely a read error. The chain couples TRBV12-3 or TRBV12-4 to TRBJ2-2, with 14 nucleotides matching TRBD2. The CDR3 spans 18 residues. The V and J ends lost 3 bases and 3 bases, in that order; junction bases with no gene match: 6. Here the CDR3 DNA reads TGTGCCAGCAGTTTCAGGACTAGCGGGGGGACGTACACCGGGGAGCTGTTTATT. Translating gives CASSFRTSGGTYTGELFI.

J is TRBJ2-1 and V is TRBV5-1; TRBD2 matches 11 bases. The CDR3 consists of 19 residues. After removal of 4 bases from V and 0 bases from J, the junction contained 12 bases not matched to a gene. CDR1 is SGHRS, CDR2 YFSETQ, per germline. CDR3 in amino acids: CASSPVASGGNSSYNEQFF. As DNA, the CDR3 is TGCGCCAGCAGCCCGGTGGCTAGCGGGGGGAACAGCTCCTACAATGAGCAGTTCTTC.

The chain couples TRBV7-8 to TRBJ1-5; a weak D match, TRBD1 (5 bases). The germline CDR1 and CDR2 sequences are SGHVS and FQNEAQ. Between the trimmed V and J ends, which lost 4 bases and 7 bases, there was a span of 14 bases. The CDR3 has 14 residues. CDR3 nucleotide sequence: TGTGCCAGCAGCTCAGGACAAGAATACCAGCCCCAGCATTTT. Its translation is CASSSGQEYQPQHF.

This clonotype has a count of ten or more. The chain combines TRBV20-1 with TRBJ1-3; 9 bases match TRBD1. The ends lost 5 bases at V and 7 bases at J; junction bases unmatched: 3. The CDR3 is 12 amino acids. CDR1 and CDR2 (germline): DFQATT, SNEGSKA (reference sequence). CDR3 in amino acids: CSAGDRGNTIYF. The DNA for the CDR3 is TGCAGTGCTGGCGACAGGGGGAACACCATATATTTT.

Note on this clonotype: A much larger clone is a single base away; this may be a read error. The chain's CDR3 is CASSPGSVYGYTF. CDR3 DNA sequence: TGTGCCAGCAGTCCAGGGTCAGTTTATGGCTACACCTTC. This chain uses TRBV7-9 with TRBJ1-2, with TRBD1 as a possible D gene (5 bases). V was clipped by 6 bases and J by 5 bases, with 13 bases between them. CDR3 size: 13 residues. The germline V gene encodes CDR1 SEHNR and CDR2 FQNEAQ (reference sequence).

There are many counts of this clonotype. The chain combines TRBV12-3 or TRBV12-4 with TRBJ2-7; TRBD1 might be the D (6 bases). The CDR3 runs 15 residues. Trimming shortened V by 1 base and J by 2 bases, and 12 bases separated the two germline ends. CDR3 protein: CASSLERTATYEQYF. The CDR3 DNA sequence: TGTGCCAGCAGTTTAGAAAGGACAGCAACCTACGAGCAGTACTTC.

There are many counts of this clonotype. The chain joins TRBV10-1 to TRBJ2-1; D gene unclear. This CDR3 has 12 amino acids. V was clipped by 6 bases and J by 7 bases, with 10 bases between them. The germline V gene encodes CDR1 WNHNN and CDR2 SYGVQD (reference sequence). In DNA form, the CDR3 reads TGCGCCAGCAGCCCTGACGGGAATGAGCAGTTCTTC. This gives the protein CASSPDGNEQFF.

Points on this clonotype: Compared with germline, one end of the junction differs, possibly owing to a read error. The CDR3 DNA sequence: TGCAGCCTTGAAGATAAACACAGCCCCTACAATGAGCAGTTCTTC. It encodes CSLEDKHSPYNEQFF. The rearrangement joins TRBV29-1 to TRBJ2-1; D is undetermined. The CDR3 spans 15 residues. Looked up from germline, CDR1 is SQVTM and CDR2 is ANQGSEA.

Concerning this clonotype itself: At one end, the junction sequence differs from germline, possibly due to a read error. The chain links TRBV6-5 to TRBJ2-3, with 10 bases lining up with TRBD2. CDR3 length: 16 residues. The germline CDR1 and CDR2 sequences are MNHEY and SVGAGI. For the CDR3, the DNA is TGCGCCAGCAAGGGACTAGCGCCCGTCAGGGGGGATATGCAGTATTTT. This sequence encodes CASKGLAPVRGDMQYF.

Of note for this clonotype: The germline gene is not matched at one end of the junction; a read error may be the cause. The CDR3 DNA reads TGTGCCAGCAGCCACCGGACCTCTAGTGCTACGCACTATTTT. This encodes CASSHRTSSATHYF. The J gene is TRBJ2-3, the V gene TRBV11-2; the D is unclear. The CDR3 has 14 amino acids. Germline V gene sequence: CDR1 SGHAT, CDR2 FQNNGV.

With respect to this clonotype: Relative to the germline gene, one junction end is altered; a read error may explain this. This chain links TRBV5-4 with TRBJ2-2; possibly TRBD1 for D (6 bases). The CDR3 totals 14 residues. Germline CDR1 SGHNT, CDR2 YYREEE (reference sequence). The CDR3 DNA sequence: TGTGCCAGCGGCTTAGGGGGAATCACCAGGGAGCTGTTTTTT. Its protein is CASGLGGITRELFF.

The chain links TRBV6-5 to TRBJ1-1; D call uncertain. The V gene's germline CDR1 is MNHEY and CDR2 SVGAGI. CDR3 length: 12 amino acids. Trimming stripped 11 bases from V and 1 base from J, with 11 bases between. As DNA, the CDR3 is TGTGCCTGTAGTCGTAGGAACACTGAAGCTTTCTTT. The encoded protein is CACSRRNTEAFF.

This clonotype came up once. An end of the junction does not agree with germline; a read error may underlie this. The V and J genes are TRBV30 and TRBJ2-2; 9 positions match TRBD2. This CDR3 comprises 15 residues. Germline V gene lookup returns CDR1 GTSNPN and CDR2 SVGIG (reference sequence). The CDR3 DNA reads as TGTGCCTGGATAAGGGCGGGAGGGCCGGCCGGGGAGCTATTTTTT. Protein sequence: CAWIRAGGPAGELFF.

The table lists this clonotype with a count of one. A read error may explain this, as a much larger clone is one base away. This sequence joins TRBV6-1 and TRBJ2-7; 9 positions match TRBD1. Germline-derived CDR1 and CDR2 are MNHNS and SASEGT. This CDR3 has 15 amino acids. CDR3 DNA: TGTGCCAGCAGTGAGGACAGGGGCTTCTCCTACGAGCATTACTTC. Its translation is CASSEDRGFSYEHYF.